This T cell receptor (beta chain) was sequenced for a study of blood T cells in healthy people across ages. Study-wide points: Older age went with lower TCR beta diversity per million T cells, in a roughly linear way.

The V gene's germline CDR1 is LGHNA and CDR2 YSLEER. This CDR3 has 14 amino acids. With respect to this clonotype: The antigen remains unidentified.

Donors ranged from about 6 to 90 years old and were healthy Caucasians in Russia. PBMCs were isolated at a quantity of at least 6 million per sample. The authors ran a second PCR of 7 to 11 cycles using a sample-barcoded 5' primer and a J-beta primer mix. Each cDNA molecule was tagged by a template-switch adaptor that had 12 random nucleotides. MiXCR was run by TCRdb on the 5' RACE reads, yielding one entry per CDR3 protein. This sample yields some 800,000 distinct CDR3 sequences, of which under 55% are seen a single time; roughly a fifth belongs to the top ten. This clonotype was obtained from a man aged 55 to 70 in good health. The rearrangement links TRBV4-3 to TRBJ2-5, with 7 nucleotides matching TRBD1. The end of the DNA aligns better with TRBJ2-7, so the J call may be wrong. The sequencing input was blood. The CDR3 reads CASSQENRGYEQYF. The CDR3 bases are TGCGCCAGCAGCCAAGAAAACAGGGGCTACGAGCAGTACTTC.